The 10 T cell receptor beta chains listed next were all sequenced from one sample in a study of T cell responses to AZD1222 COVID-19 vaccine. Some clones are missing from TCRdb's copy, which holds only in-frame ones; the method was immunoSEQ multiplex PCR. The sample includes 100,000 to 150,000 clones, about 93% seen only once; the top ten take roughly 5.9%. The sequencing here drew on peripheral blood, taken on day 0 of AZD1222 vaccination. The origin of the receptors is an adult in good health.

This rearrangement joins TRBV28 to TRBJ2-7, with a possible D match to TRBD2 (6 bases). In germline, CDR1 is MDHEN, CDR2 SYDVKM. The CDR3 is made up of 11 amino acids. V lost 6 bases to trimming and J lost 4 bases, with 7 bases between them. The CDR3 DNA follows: TGTGCCAGCAGGGGGGGTTACGAGCAGTACTTC. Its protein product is CASRGGYEQYF.

The CDR3: CASSAGTGLDEQFF. CDR3 nucleotides: TGTGCCAGCAGTGCCGGGACAGGGTTGGATGAGCAGTTCTTC. The chain employs TRBV28 and TRBJ2-1, with 9 bases lining up with TRBD1. Germline CDR1 reads MDHEN; CDR2 reads SYDVKM. V shed 5 bases and J 8 bases; nucleotides not matched to a gene: 7. This CDR3 has 14 residues. Based on the CDR3 plus reference TRBV28 and TRBJ2-1, the full variable domain is DVKVTQSSRYLVKRTGEKVFLECVQDMDHENMFWYRQDPGLGLRLIYFSYDVKMKEKGDIPEGYSVSREKKERFSLILESASTNQTSMYLCASSAGTGLDEQFFGPGTRLTVL.

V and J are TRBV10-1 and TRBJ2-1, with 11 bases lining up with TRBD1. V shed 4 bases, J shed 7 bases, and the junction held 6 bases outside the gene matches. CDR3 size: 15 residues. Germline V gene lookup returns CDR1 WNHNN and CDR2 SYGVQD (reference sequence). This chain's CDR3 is CASSVGTGGWNEQFF. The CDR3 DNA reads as TGCGCCAGCAGTGTGGGGACAGGGGGGTGGAATGAGCAGTTCTTC.

CDR3 loop: CASSRDTGAENTIYF. CDR3 nucleotide sequence: TGTGCCAGCAGCCGGGACACCGGAGCCGAAAACACCATATATTTT. The chain carries TRBV6-2 or TRBV6-3 and TRBJ1-3; D perhaps matches TRBD1 (6 bases). Between the trimmed V and J ends, which lost 6 bases and 6 bases, there was a span of 18 bases. The CDR3 runs to 15 residues. Germline V gives CDR1 MNHEY, CDR2 SVGEGT.

CDR3: CASSFWGASGEDTQYF. Written as DNA, the CDR3 is TGTGCCAGCAGTTTCTGGGGGGCGAGCGGTGAAGATACGCAGTATTTT. The chain couples TRBV27 to TRBJ2-3; D may match TRBD1 or TRBD2 (6 bases each). V was trimmed by 3 bases and J by 5 bases, leaving 18 bases between them. The CDR3 runs to 16 residues. Germline V gene sequence: CDR1 MNHEY, CDR2 SMNVEV (reference sequence).

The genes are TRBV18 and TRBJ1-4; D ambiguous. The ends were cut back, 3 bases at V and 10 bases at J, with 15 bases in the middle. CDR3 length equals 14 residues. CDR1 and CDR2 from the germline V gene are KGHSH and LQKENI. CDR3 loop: CASSPSDGRAKLFF. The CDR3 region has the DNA TGTGCCAGCTCACCGTCAGACGGGAGGGCAAAACTGTTTTTT. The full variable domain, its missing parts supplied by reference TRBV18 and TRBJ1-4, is NAGVMQNPRHLVRRRGQEARLRCSPMKGHSHVYWYRQLPEEGLKFMVYLQKENIIDESGMPKERFSAEFPKEGPSILRIQQVVRGDSAAYFCASSPSDGRAKLFFGSGTQLSVL.

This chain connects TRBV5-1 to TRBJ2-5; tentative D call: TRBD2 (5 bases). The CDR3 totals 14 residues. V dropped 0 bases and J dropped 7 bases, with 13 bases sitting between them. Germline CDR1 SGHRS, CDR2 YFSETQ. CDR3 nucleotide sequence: TGCGCCAGCAGCTTGGAGGACTCCCGACCGACCCAGTACTTC. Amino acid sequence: CASSLEDSRPTQYF.

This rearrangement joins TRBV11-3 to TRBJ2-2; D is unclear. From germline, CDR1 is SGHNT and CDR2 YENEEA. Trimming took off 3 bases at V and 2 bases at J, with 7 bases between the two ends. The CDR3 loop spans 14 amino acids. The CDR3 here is CASSLRLNTGELFF. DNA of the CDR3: TGTGCCAGCAGCTTGCGGCTAAACACCGGGGAGCTGTTTTTT.

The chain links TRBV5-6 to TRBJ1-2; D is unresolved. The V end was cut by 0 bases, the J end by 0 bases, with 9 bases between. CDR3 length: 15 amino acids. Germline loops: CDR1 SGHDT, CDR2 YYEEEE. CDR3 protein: CASSLASAPNYGYTF. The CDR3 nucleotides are TGTGCCAGCAGCTTGGCTTCAGCTCCTAACTATGGCTACACCTTC.

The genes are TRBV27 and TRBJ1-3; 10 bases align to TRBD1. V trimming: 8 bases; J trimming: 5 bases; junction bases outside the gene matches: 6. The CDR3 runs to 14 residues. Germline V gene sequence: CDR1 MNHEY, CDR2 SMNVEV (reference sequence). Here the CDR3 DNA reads TGTGCCAGCCTGACAGGGGGCGATAGAAACACCATATATTTT. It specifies CASLTGGDRNTIYF.